This T cell receptor (beta chain) was recorded in a study of CXCR3-negative and CXCR3-positive naive CD8 T cells. General study points: CXCR3 expression partially decreased after cryopreservation; most assays used fresh PBMCs. Naive cells positive for CXCR3 carried more hydrophobic TRB CDR3s than CXCR3-negative ones.

UMI-labeled TRB cDNA libraries were prepared by 5' RACE. From its re-call of the 5' RACE reads, TCRdb lists each CDR3 protein once, without DNA. The listing contains some 120,000 distinct CDR3 sequences. Notes on this clonotype: Its antigen is unidentified.

This receptor was taken from a human donor in good health. Some clones in this sample may be carry-over from other donors' samples. Sequencing was carried out using naive CXCR3+ CD8+ T cells from blood. Described subset: CD45RO-CCR7+CD27+CD95- naive CD8+ T cells expressing CXCR3 (TNR3+).

Here the CDR3 reads CASSLTSGLAKNIQYF. The chain joins TRBV12-3 or TRBV12-4 to TRBJ2-4; TCRdb's D gene call, TRBD2, goes unchecked for lack of DNA. This CDR3 contains 16 residues.